The clone carrying this T cell receptor beta chain was seen a few times. The antigen is unknown. The data are from a study of CD8 T cells in ankylosing spondylitis. TCRdb reanalysed the 5' RACE reads using MiXCR and keeps one entry per CDR3 protein. The data hold over 200,000 distinct CDR3 sequences, with 15% to 20% observed a single time. CDR3 length: 15 residues. Germline trimming cut 6 bases from V and 8 bases from J; bases unmatched to any gene: 12. From germline, CDR1 is MNHEY and CDR2 SVGEGT. Overall study results and limits: A motif in TCR beta, a set of seven to nine highly homologous variants, appeared characteristic of ankylosing spondylitis blood.

The sample taken for sequencing was blood, either unsorted or a sorted T cell fraction (not recorded which). This receptor was obtained from a male donor with ankylosing spondylitis. The chain couples TRBV6-2 or TRBV6-3 to TRBJ2-1; 8 nucleotides line up with TRBD2. As DNA, the CDR3 is TGTGCCAGCAGCTCCACTAGCGGAGCCTGGGATGAGCAGTTCTTC. Translated, it gives CASSSTSGAWDEQFF.